These 18 T cell receptor beta chains were sequenced from one sample in a study of blood T cell repertoires in COVID-19. Generated by immunoSEQ multiplex PCR, the TCRdb table keeps only in-frame clones and is missing some. The table has 130,000 to 150,000 clones, around 79% seen once. Sequencing was done on a sample of peripheral blood. These receptors were taken from a woman in her 70s with COVID-19, enrolled during active disease.

This rearrangement joins TRBV3-1 (or the pseudogene TRBV3-2) to TRBJ1-2; D is possibly TRBD1 (6 bases). CDR3 length equals 13 residues. Trimming left V 6 bases short and J 6 bases short, with 14 bases between. CDR1 and CDR2 (germline): LGHDT, YNNKEL (reference sequence). CDR3 nucleotides: TGTGCCAGCAGATCTGGGGGGGCAAATGGCTACACCTTC. Residues: CASRSGGANGYTF.

This clone showed up just a few times. The V and J genes are TRBV7-8 and TRBJ2-1, with no clear D. Germline-derived CDR1 and CDR2 are SGHVS and FQNEAQ. There are 15 residues in the CDR3. V was cut by 2 bases and J by 8 bases, with 16 bases left in between. The CDR3 DNA follows: TGTGCCAGCAGCTTATTACAACAATCGATCGATGAGCAGTTCTTC. It codes for CASSLLQQSIDEQFF.

V and J are TRBV11-2 and TRBJ1-2, with 8 bases that match TRBD1. The CDR3 is 15 amino acids. V trimming: 4 bases; J trimming: 7 bases; junction bases outside the gene matches: 11. Germline values: CDR1 SGHAT, CDR2 FQNNGV. The CDR3 DNA reads as TGTGCCAGCAGCTCCCTAAGCGGGCAGGGGGCTGGCTACACCTTC. Its protein product is CASSSLSGQGAGYTF.

This clone turned up a few times. CDR3 sequence: CASSQDSREVLFF. The CDR3 coding sequence is TGCGCCAGCAGCCAAGATTCTAGGGAGGTACTGTTTTTT. The V call is TRBV4-1, the J call TRBJ1-4; D unresolved. CDR1 is MGHRA, CDR2 YSYEKL, per germline. Trimming took 0 bases from V and 13 from J, leaving 12 bases between them. CDR3 length: 13 amino acids.

The chain combines TRBV24-1 with TRBJ1-5, with 9 bases aligning to TRBD1. CDR1 is KGHDR and CDR2 is SFDVKD in the germline V gene. Trimming took 5 bases from V and 3 from J; bases not matched to a gene: 10. The CDR3 sequence is 17 residues long. The CDR3 region is CATSAKIGTGTNQPQHF. CDR3 DNA sequence: TGTGCCACCAGTGCTAAAATAGGGACAGGGACCAATCAGCCCCAGCATTTT.

The V gene is TRBV9, the J gene TRBJ2-1; TRBD2 matches 11 bases. CDR1 and CDR2 from the germline V gene are SGDLS and YYNGEE. The CDR3 sequence is 17 residues long. V shed 0 bases and J 9 bases; nucleotides not matched to a gene: 11. The CDR3 sequence is CASSVAPVVAGGPEQFF. CDR3 in DNA: TGTGCCAGCAGCGTAGCTCCGGTTGTAGCGGGGGGGCCTGAGCAGTTCTTC. Filled out from reference TRBV9 and TRBJ2-1, the complete variable domain reads DSGVTQTPKHLITATGQRVTLRCSPRSGDLSVYWYQQSLDQGLQFLIQYYNGEERAKGNILERFSAQQFPDLHSELNLSSLELGDSALYFCASSVAPVVAGGPEQFFGPGTRLTVL.

This clone was detected once. The chain is built from TRBV5-1 and TRBJ1-3; D not certain. This CDR3 is 15 amino acids long. Germline V gene lookup returns CDR1 SGHRS and CDR2 YFSETQ. V shed 4 bases and J shed 0 bases, with 11 bases lying between them. CDR3 DNA: TGCGCCAGCAGCGAGGGAGCCCTCTCTGGAAACACCATATATTTT. It encodes CASSEGALSGNTIYF.

The chain recombines TRBV4-1 with TRBJ1-3, with 8 bases identical to TRBD1. The CDR3 extends over 18 amino acids. V was clipped by 3 bases and J by 0 bases; unmatched bases: 10. Looked up from germline, CDR1 is MGHRA and CDR2 is YSYEKL. CDR3 amino acids: CASSQGQGASVSGNTIYF. DNA for the CDR3: TGCGCCAGCAGCCAGGGGCAGGGGGCATCCGTCTCTGGAAACACCATATATTTT.

This clone was detected only a few times. The chain joins TRBV5-6 to TRBJ1-4, with a possible D match to TRBD1 (5 bases). V lost 4 bases, J lost 8 bases, and 21 bases lay in between. The V gene's germline CDR1 is SGHDT and CDR2 YYEEEE. The CDR3 extends over 16 amino acids. CDR3: CASSPRGGPKGEKLFF. As DNA, the CDR3 is TGTGCCAGCAGCCCCCGAGGTGGCCCTAAGGGGGAAAAACTGTTTTTT.

The V and J genes are TRBV3-1 (or the pseudogene TRBV3-2) and TRBJ1-1, with D maybe TRBD1 (5 bases). Trimming stripped 6 bases from V and 4 bases from J, with 12 bases between. The CDR3 is 13 amino acids. CDR1 and CDR2 (germline): LGHDT, YNNKEL (reference sequence). CDR3 region: CASSRRESTEAFF. DNA of the CDR3: TGTGCCAGCAGTCGCAGGGAATCCACTGAAGCTTTCTTT.

The J gene is TRBJ1-1, the V gene TRBV13; D unclear. V shed 1 base and J shed 1 base, with 13 bases lying between them. Germline V gene lookup returns CDR1 PRHDT and CDR2 FYEKMQ (reference sequence). The CDR3 length is 16 residues. Here the CDR3 DNA reads TGTGCCAGCAGCTTAGTTCGGTCGACGGGGAACACTGAAGCTTTCTTT. It specifies CASSLVRSTGNTEAFF.

This sequence joins TRBV18 and TRBJ1-4, with D tentatively TRBD1 (6 bases). Trimming stripped 1 base from V and 4 bases from J, with 16 bases between. From germline, CDR1 is KGHSH and CDR2 LQKENI. CDR3 length: 17 residues. CDR3 sequence: CASSPRTGRGINEKLFF. The DNA for the CDR3 is TGTGCCAGCTCACCACGGACGGGCAGGGGTATTAATGAAAAACTGTTTTTT.

This clone was seen a single time. The rearrangement uses TRBV6-2 or TRBV6-3 and TRBJ2-5, with 11 positions matching TRBD1. CDR1 and CDR2 from the germline V gene are MNHEY and SVGEGT. This CDR3 is 18 amino acids long. With V trimmed by 2 bases and J by 4 bases, 12 bases remained unmatched. The DNA of the CDR3 is TGTGCCAGCAGTTACCCAATTTGGGACAGGGGGGTTAGAGAGACCCAGTACTTC. It translates to CASSYPIWDRGVRETQYF.

The V call is TRBV7-9, the J call TRBJ2-3; D possibly corresponds to TRBD1 (6 bases). Trimming stripped 4 bases from V and 9 bases from J, with 20 bases between. The CDR3 length is 15 residues. The germline V gene encodes CDR1 SEHNR and CDR2 FQNEAQ (reference sequence). DNA for the CDR3: TGTGCCAGCAGCTCCCAGTTGGGGGTTCAGGGGACGCAGTATTTT. It is translated as CASSSQLGVQGTQYF.

This clone was seen a few times. V usage is TRBV30 and J usage is TRBJ2-3; D call uncertain. Germline CDR1 reads GTSNPN; CDR2 reads SVGIG (reference sequence). The CDR3 runs 13 residues. The ends were cut back, 2 bases at V and 0 bases at J, with 6 bases in the middle. Here the CDR3 reads CAWSSTSTDTQYF. Here the CDR3 DNA reads TGTGCCTGGAGTAGCACTAGCACAGATACGCAGTATTTT.

This chain uses TRBV10-3 with TRBJ2-2; 7 bases agree with TRBD1. J was trimmed by 4 bases and V by 6 bases; bases with no gene match: 8. This CDR3 has 15 amino acids. From germline, CDR1 is ENHRY and CDR2 SYGVKD. Written as DNA, the CDR3 is TGTGCCATCAGCGTGACAGGGATGGGCACCGGGGAGCTGTTTTTT. Translation gives CAISVTGMGTGELFF.

This clone has a handful of counts. CDR3 in amino acids: CASSQNPRGVAGNTIYF. Written as DNA, the CDR3 is TGTGCCAGCAGCCAGAATCCCAGGGGGGTTGCTGGAAACACCATATATTTT. The V and J genes are TRBV3-1 (or the pseudogene TRBV3-2) and TRBJ1-3, with TRBD1 matching 7 bases. V lost 3 bases and J lost 2; bases outside the gene matches: 10. The CDR3 contains 17 residues. Germline CDR1 LGHDT, CDR2 YNNKEL (reference sequence).

The rearrangement joins TRBV11-1 to TRBJ1-2; D possibly corresponds to TRBD1 (5 bases). Trimming removed 5 bases from V and 7 bases from J, with 14 bases in between. CDR3 length: 13 residues. Germline V CDR1 and CDR2: SGHAT, FQDESV (reference sequence). CDR3 sequence (DNA): TGTGCCAGCAGCCCCGAGGTGGGGCTTGGCTACACCTTC. Protein product: CASSPEVGLGYTF.